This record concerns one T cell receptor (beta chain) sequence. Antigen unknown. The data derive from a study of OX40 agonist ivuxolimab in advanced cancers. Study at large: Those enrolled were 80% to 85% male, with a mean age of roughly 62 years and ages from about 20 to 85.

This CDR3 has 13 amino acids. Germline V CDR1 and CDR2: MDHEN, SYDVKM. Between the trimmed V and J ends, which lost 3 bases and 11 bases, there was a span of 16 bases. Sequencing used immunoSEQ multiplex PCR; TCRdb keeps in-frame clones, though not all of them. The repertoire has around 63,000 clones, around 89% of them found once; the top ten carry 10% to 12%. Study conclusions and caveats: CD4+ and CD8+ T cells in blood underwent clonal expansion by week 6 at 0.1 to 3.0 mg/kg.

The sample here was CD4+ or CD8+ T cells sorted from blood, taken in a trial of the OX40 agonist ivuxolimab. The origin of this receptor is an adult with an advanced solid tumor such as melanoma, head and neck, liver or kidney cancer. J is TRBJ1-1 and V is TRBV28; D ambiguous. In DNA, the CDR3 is TGTGCCAGCAGTTTCCCGGGCCCCGTAGGGGCTTTCTTT. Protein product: CASSFPGPVGAFF.